This entry is about one TCR beta chain. Antigen: not known. V was trimmed by 6 bases and J by 6 bases, leaving 9 bases between them. The CDR3 runs 10 residues. Germline-derived CDR1 and CDR2 are DFQATT and SNEGSKA (reference sequence). The table came from immunoSEQ multiplex PCR; TCRdb's copy has only in-frame clones and leaves some out. This table has 35,000 to 45,000 clones, around 86% appearing once. The sample comes from a study of lymphopenia after photon versus proton radiotherapy. General study results and limits: Oligoclonal CD8+ Temra expansion after nadir drove photon patients' diversity drop. Photon-treated patients lost naive T cells and TCR diversity; proton-treated stayed stable.

V gene TRBV20-1 combines with J gene TRBJ2-7; tentative D call: TRBD2 (6 bases). The origin of this receptor is a woman in her seventies with pancreatic cancer. The sequencing used peripheral blood, collected from a patient treated with proton-based radiotherapy. The CDR3 sequence is CSAGRLEQYF. The CDR3 DNA sequence: TGCAGTGCGGGGAGGCTCGAGCAGTACTTC.